The clone carrying this T cell receptor beta chain was detected only a few times. As yet, its antigen is unknown. Clones were read by immunoSEQ multiplex PCR, and TCRdb kept only the in-frame ones, dropping some. Of over 130,000 clones detected, approximately 87% appear once; the ten largest clones hold around 1.6%. This specimen comes from a study of T cell responses to AZD1222 COVID-19 vaccine. The CDR3 has 15 amino acids. Germline V CDR1 and CDR2: SGHVS, FNYEAQ. The ends were cut back, 1 base at V and 3 bases at J, with 13 bases in the middle. Whole-study findings and limits: Repertoires were sampled only after the peak T cell response.

This sequence originates from an adult who received the AZD1222 COVID-19 vaccine. J is TRBJ2-7 and V is TRBV7-6; D is perhaps TRBD2 (5 bases). The sample was peripheral blood, taken 28 days after the second AZD1222 dose. The CDR3 region has the DNA TGTGCCAGCAGCTTAGGCGGGTCTCGCATCTACGAGCAGTACTTC. Translation gives CASSLGGSRIYEQYF.